Detailed here is one T cell receptor (beta chain). The CDR3 is 16 residues long. Per the germline V gene, CDR1 is SEHNR and CDR2 is FQNEAQ (reference sequence). Trimming removed 1 base from V and 8 bases from J; junction bases left unmatched: 6. The sample is drawn from a study of blood T cell repertoires in COVID-19. For the study at large: Acute and convalescent COVID-19 samples came from the United States, Italy and Spain. In each case, the material was cDNA or gDNA derived from T cells, B-cell-depleted T cells, or PBMCs.

In the original analysis: Amplification of reference gene primers was used by the study to estimate nucleated cell counts. Using immunoSEQ multiplex PCR, the repertoire was profiled, and TCRdb retains in-frame clones only, with some absent. That table is the source of V, J and clone size, and D and trimming were worked out from the DNA. Seen here are approximately 30,000 clones, 85% observed once, and the top ten hold about 14%. The chain joins TRBV7-9 to TRBJ2-1, with 12 nucleotides matching TRBD2. The TCR comes from a human donor with acute or convalescent COVID-19. The donor label of this sample is uncertain. Input material: peripheral blood. The CDR3 loop reads CASSLDLTSGGDEQFF. The CDR3 bases are TGTGCCAGCAGCTTAGACCTGACTAGCGGGGGCGATGAGCAGTTCTTC.